The 26 T cell receptor beta chains reported below all come from one sample, sequenced in a study of control samples from healthy donors and cancer patients. Assay: immunoSEQ multiplex PCR; the TCRdb copy retains only in-frame clones and omits some. The table has around 120,000 clones, nearly 95% seen once; the top ten hold over 2.5%. The sequenced sample consisted of blood. The receptors derive from a man aged 25 to 40 in good health.

The chain has TRBV18 and TRBJ1-6; 8 bases match TRBD1. Germline V gene lookup returns CDR1 KGHSH and CDR2 LQKENI. V lost 3 bases to trimming and J lost 10 bases; unmatched junction nucleotides: 14. The CDR3 consists of 17 residues. CDR3 sequence (DNA): TGTGCCAGCTCACCCCAAGGTCAGGGGGCCCTTGGGTCACCCCTCCACTTT. It is translated as CASSPQGQGALGSPLHF.

The V gene is TRBV21-1, the J gene TRBJ1-5; TRBD1, as called in the table, went unchecked against the DNA. TRBV21-1 is deemed a pseudogene. This CDR3 has 17 amino acids. The CDR3, as DNA: TGTGCCAGCAGCAAAAGGACAGGAACTAATAGCAATCAGCCCCAGCATTTT. Translation: CASSKRTGTNSNQPQHF.

This clone was seen once. The rearrangement uses TRBV24-1 and TRBJ2-5; 14 bases line up with TRBD2. J was trimmed by 3 bases and V by 4 bases; bases with no gene match: 9. Germline V lookup: CDR1 KGHDR, CDR2 SFDVKD. This CDR3 spans 18 amino acids. The CDR3: CATSDPGLAGALEETQYF. The CDR3 region has the DNA TGTGCCACCAGTGACCCGGGACTAGCGGGGGCCCTTGAAGAGACCCAGTACTTC.

This chain connects TRBV6-5 to TRBJ2-5; D is perhaps TRBD1 or TRBD2 (5 bases each). Germline V gene sequence: CDR1 MNHEY, CDR2 SVGAGI. The CDR3 consists of 12 residues. The ends were cut back, 10 bases at V and 5 bases at J, with 14 bases in the middle. DNA for the CDR3: TGTGCCACTTGGGGGTCTTTGGAGACCCAGTACTTC. Amino acids: CATWGSLETQYF.

This clone was observed once. This chain connects TRBV11-3 to TRBJ2-5, with TRBD1 matching 7 bases. CDR1 is SGHNT, CDR2 YENEEA, per germline. There are 13 residues in the CDR3. V was pared by 5 bases and J by 7 bases, with 7 bases of the junction left unmatched. The CDR3 region is CASSVRQGGTQYF. The DNA of the CDR3 is TGTGCCAGCAGCGTGAGACAGGGTGGGACCCAGTACTTC.

The chain has TRBV7-9 and TRBJ1-2; 7 nucleotides line up with TRBD1. Germline V gene data show CDR1 as SEHNR and CDR2 as FQNEAQ (reference sequence). The CDR3 is 14 residues long. V shed 5 bases and J 1 base; nucleotides not matched to a gene: 4. The CDR3 nucleotides are TGTGCCAGCAGCACAGGGGATATTAACTATGGCTACACCTTC. It encodes CASSTGDINYGYTF.

V gene TRBV28 combines with J gene TRBJ2-5; 8 positions agree with TRBD2. Germline CDR1 and CDR2: MDHEN and SYDVKM. The trim removed 10 bases at V and 3 bases at J, leaving 7 bases unmatched. The CDR3 covers 13 residues. The CDR3 nucleotides are TGTGCCACGTACCCGGGGGGGAAAGAGACCCAGTACTTC. This codes for CATYPGGKETQYF.

The chain uses TRBV27 and TRBJ2-2; D unclear. Germline assignment: CDR1 MNHEY and CDR2 SMNVEV (reference sequence). The CDR3 length is 14 residues. V was clipped by 5 bases and J by 4 bases, with 11 bases between them. The CDR3 sequence: CASSGLWGTGELFF. For the CDR3, the DNA is TGTGCCAGCAGTGGCCTTTGGGGCACCGGGGAGCTGTTTTTT.

This chain links TRBV24-1 with TRBJ2-3, with 10 bases matching TRBD1. Germline V gene data show CDR1 as KGHDR and CDR2 as SFDVKD. This CDR3 spans 16 amino acids. The V and J ends lost 4 bases and 3 bases, in that order; junction bases with no gene match: 6. The CDR3 loop is CATSDIPGQGTDTQYF. The CDR3 DNA follows: TGTGCCACCAGTGACATACCGGGACAGGGGACAGATACGCAGTATTTT.

The gene calls are TRBV5-4 and TRBJ2-7; D gene ambiguous. V shed 0 bases and J shed 3 bases, with 13 bases lying between them. The CDR3 is 15 residues long. The V gene's germline CDR1 is SGHNT and CDR2 YYREEE (reference sequence). CDR3 nucleotide sequence: TGTGCCAGCAGCTTGGTGGGCCCCCTCGGCTACGAGCAGTACTTC. Protein sequence: CASSLVGPLGYEQYF.

The chain has TRBV12-3 or TRBV12-4 and TRBJ1-4, with D tentatively TRBD1 (6 bases). V gave up 5 bases and J gave up 6 bases, with 10 bases separating them. CDR3 length: 13 residues. The CDR3 DNA sequence: TGTGCCAGCAGTCCGGGACACTATGAAAAACTGTTTTTT. Translated: CASSPGHYEKLFF.

The chain uses TRBV3-1 (or the pseudogene TRBV3-2) and TRBJ2-5; 8 bases align to TRBD2. The germline V gene encodes CDR1 LGHDT and CDR2 YNNKEL (reference sequence). The CDR3 runs 16 residues. The V and J ends lost 6 bases and 5 bases, in that order; junction bases with no gene match: 14. The CDR3, as DNA: TGTGCCAGCAGACCCACTAGCGGAACCCTCCTCGAGACCCAGTACTTC. Translating it yields CASRPTSGTLLETQYF.

The V gene is TRBV5-6, the J gene TRBJ2-7; D is uncertain. Trimming pared 0 bases from V and 2 bases from J, leaving 6 bases between. The germline V gene encodes CDR1 SGHDT and CDR2 YYEEEE. The CDR3 loop spans 13 amino acids. Here the CDR3 DNA reads TGTGCCAGCAGCTTGGCCGCTACCTACGAGCAGTACTTC. Protein product: CASSLAATYEQYF.

Here the CDR3 DNA reads TGTGCCAGTGCCGAGACAGGGGGCTTCACAGATACGCAGTATTTT. It yields the protein CASAETGGFTDTQYF. The chain employs TRBV19 and TRBJ2-3; 10 bases are shared with TRBD1. CDR1 is LNHDA and CDR2 is SQIVND in the germline V gene (reference sequence). This CDR3 has 15 amino acids. Trimming removed 8 bases from V and 2 bases from J; junction bases left unmatched: 7.

The chain links TRBV28 to TRBJ2-3, with D uncertain. Trimming pared 5 bases from V and 2 bases from J, leaving 8 bases between. CDR1 and CDR2 (germline): MDHEN, SYDVKM. This CDR3 comprises 13 residues. The CDR3 loop reads CASSGQNTDTQYF. CDR3 nucleotide sequence: TGTGCCAGCAGTGGGCAGAACACAGATACGCAGTATTTT.

The gene calls are TRBV11-2 and TRBJ2-1, with D perhaps matching TRBD2 (6 bases). V was trimmed by 3 bases and J by 3 bases, leaving 6 bases between them. This CDR3 spans 13 amino acids. The germline CDR1 and CDR2 sequences are SGHAT and FQNNGV. CDR3 sequence: CASSLDYYNEQFF. CDR3 DNA sequence: TGTGCCAGCAGCTTGGACTACTACAATGAGCAGTTCTTC. The full variable domain, with the rest looked up from reference TRBV11-2 and TRBJ2-1, is EAGVAQSPRYKIIEKRQSVAFWCNPISGHATLYWYQQILGQGPKLLIQFQNNGVVDDSQLPKDRFSAERLKGVDSTLKIQPAKLEDSAVYLCASSLDYYNEQFFGPGTRLTVL.

The chain carries TRBV5-6 and TRBJ1-1, with D hard to call. Germline-derived CDR1 and CDR2 are SGHDT and YYEEEE. This CDR3 contains 13 residues. Trimming took 0 bases from V and 1 from J, leaving 4 bases between them. CDR3 bases: TGTGCCAGCAGCTTGGCAGGGAACACTGAAGCTTTCTTT. It specifies CASSLAGNTEAFF.

This clone has just one count. This chain links TRBV18 with TRBJ1-6; D is uncertain. Germline values: CDR1 KGHSH, CDR2 LQKENI. This CDR3 spans 15 amino acids. V lost 3 bases, J lost 9 bases, and 15 bases lay in between. CDR3 loop: CASSPRTDTPSPLHF. The CDR3 region has the DNA TGTGCCAGCTCACCGCGGACTGATACCCCTTCACCCCTCCACTTT.

The chain carries TRBV19 and TRBJ2-1; the D gene is possibly TRBD2 (6 bases). Germline CDR1 reads LNHDA; CDR2 reads SQIVND (reference sequence). There are 16 residues in the CDR3. Trimming removed 4 bases at V and 2 bases at J, with 15 bases between. Written as DNA, the CDR3 is TGTGCCAGTAGTACCGGGGCGGGAAGTCCCTACAATGAGCAGTTCTTC. This translates into CASSTGAGSPYNEQFF. The variable domain in full, with the rest retrieved from reference TRBV19 and TRBJ2-1, is DGGITQSPKYLFRKEGQNVTLSCEQNLNHDAMYWYRQDPGQGLRLIYYSQIVNDFQKGDIAEGYSVSREKKESFPLTVTSAQKNPTAFYLCASSTGAGSPYNEQFFGPGTRLTVL.

This rearrangement joins TRBV5-1 to TRBJ2-5, with 10 bases fitting TRBD2. From germline, CDR1 is SGHRS and CDR2 YFSETQ. The ends lost 0 bases at V and 5 bases at J; junction bases unmatched: 10. This CDR3 has 17 residues. The CDR3 region is CASSLGGPGLAQETQYF. The CDR3 region has the DNA TGCGCCAGCAGCTTGGGAGGACCGGGACTAGCGCAGGAGACCCAGTACTTC.

The V call is TRBV6-6, the J call TRBJ1-2; D may be TRBD1 (6 bases). Trimming pared 9 bases from V and 7 bases from J, leaving 18 bases between. The length of the CDR3 is 13 residues. CDR1 is MNHNY and CDR2 is SVGAGI in the germline V gene (reference sequence). The CDR3 loop is CARDKQGLAGYTF. The CDR3 DNA is TGTGCCAGAGATAAACAGGGTCTGGCTGGCTACACCTTC.

The rearrangement links TRBV6-4 to TRBJ2-3, with 8 bases that match TRBD2. The germline CDR1 and CDR2 sequences are MRHNA and SNTAGT. The CDR3 covers 15 residues. With V trimmed by 3 bases and J by 1 base, 3 bases remained unmatched. CDR3 in DNA: TGTGCCAGCAGTGATGGGCGGGGGGGCACAGATACGCAGTATTTT. The encoded protein is CASSDGRGGTDTQYF.

The chain couples TRBV5-1 to TRBJ1-1; possibly TRBD1 for D (5 bases). The V and J ends lost 4 bases and 6 bases respectively, with 22 bases between them. Germline V gene data show CDR1 as SGHRS and CDR2 as YFSETQ. CDR3 length equals 16 residues. This chain's CDR3 is CASSLAAAGTMAEAFF. The DNA of the CDR3 is TGCGCCAGCAGCCTGGCCGCGGCAGGGACTATGGCTGAAGCTTTCTTT.

The chain combines TRBV11-3 with TRBJ2-1; 9 nucleotides line up with TRBD1. Germline V gene sequence: CDR1 SGHNT, CDR2 YENEEA. The CDR3 is 16 amino acids. Losses at the gene ends were 5 bases for V and 9 bases for J; bases not matched to a gene: 14. Here the CDR3 reads CASSRSPGQGTGEQFF. The CDR3 nucleotides read TGTGCCAGCAGCAGATCACCGGGACAGGGTACCGGTGAGCAGTTCTTC.

CDR3 sequence reads: CASSYRWGRVDEQFF. The CDR3 DNA sequence: TGTGCCAGCAGTTACCGTTGGGGCAGGGTTGATGAGCAGTTCTTC. The J gene is TRBJ2-1, the V gene TRBV6-5, with D tentatively TRBD1 (5 bases). This CDR3 region has 15 residues. Germline lookup yields CDR1 MNHEY and CDR2 SVGAGI. Trimming stripped 2 bases from V and 8 bases from J, with 16 bases between.

This rearrangement joins TRBV9 to TRBJ1-3, with D uncertain. V dropped 1 base and J dropped 1 base, with 3 bases sitting between them. This CDR3 comprises 13 residues. Per the germline V gene, CDR1 is SGDLS and CDR2 is YYNGEE. CDR3 DNA: TGTGCCAGCAGCGTATGGTCTGGAAACACCATATATTTT. This encodes CASSVWSGNTIYF.